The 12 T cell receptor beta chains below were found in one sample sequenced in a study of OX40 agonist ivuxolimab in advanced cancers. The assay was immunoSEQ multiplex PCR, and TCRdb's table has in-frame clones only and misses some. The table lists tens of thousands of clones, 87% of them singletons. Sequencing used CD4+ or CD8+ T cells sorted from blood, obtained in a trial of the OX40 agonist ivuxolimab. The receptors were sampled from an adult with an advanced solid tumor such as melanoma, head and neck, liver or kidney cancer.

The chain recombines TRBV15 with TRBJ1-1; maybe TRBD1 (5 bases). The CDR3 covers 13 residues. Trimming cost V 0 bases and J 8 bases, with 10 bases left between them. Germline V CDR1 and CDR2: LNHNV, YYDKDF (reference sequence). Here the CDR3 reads CATSRDQGSEAFF. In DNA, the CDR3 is TGTGCCACCAGCAGAGATCAGGGCAGCGAAGCTTTCTTT.

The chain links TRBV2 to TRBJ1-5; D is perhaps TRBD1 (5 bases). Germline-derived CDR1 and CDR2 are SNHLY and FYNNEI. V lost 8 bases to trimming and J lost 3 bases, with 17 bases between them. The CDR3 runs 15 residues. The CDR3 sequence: CASSEEGVLNQPQHF. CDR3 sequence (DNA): TGTGCCAGCTCTGAAGAAGGGGTACTCAATCAGCCCCAGCATTTT. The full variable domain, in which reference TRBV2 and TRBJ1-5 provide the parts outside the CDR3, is EPEVTQTPSHQVTQMGQEVILRCVPISNHLYFYWYRQILGQKVEFLVSFYNNEISEKSEIFDDQFSVERPDGSNFTLKIRSTKLEDSAMYFCASSEEGVLNQPQHFGDGTRLSIL.

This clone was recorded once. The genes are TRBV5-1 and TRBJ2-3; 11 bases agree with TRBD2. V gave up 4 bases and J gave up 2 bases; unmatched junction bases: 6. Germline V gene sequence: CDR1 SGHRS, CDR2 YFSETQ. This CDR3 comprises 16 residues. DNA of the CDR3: TGCGCCAGCAGCGGGGGGACTAGCGGAGCCACAGATACGCAGTATTTT. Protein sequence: CASSGGTSGATDTQYF. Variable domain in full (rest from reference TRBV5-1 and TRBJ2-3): KAGVTQTPRYLIKTRGQQVTLSCSPISGHRSVSWYQQTPGQGLQFLFEYFSETQRNKGNFPGRFSGRQFSNSRSEMNVSTLELGDSALYLCASSGGTSGATDTQYFGPGTRLTVL.

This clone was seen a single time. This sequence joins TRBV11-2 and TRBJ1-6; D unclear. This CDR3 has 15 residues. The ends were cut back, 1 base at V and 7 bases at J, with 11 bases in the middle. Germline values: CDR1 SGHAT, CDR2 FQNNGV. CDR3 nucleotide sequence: TGTGCCAGCAGCTTAGTTAGGGTGCGGAATTCACCCCTCCACTTT. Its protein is CASSLVRVRNSPLHF.

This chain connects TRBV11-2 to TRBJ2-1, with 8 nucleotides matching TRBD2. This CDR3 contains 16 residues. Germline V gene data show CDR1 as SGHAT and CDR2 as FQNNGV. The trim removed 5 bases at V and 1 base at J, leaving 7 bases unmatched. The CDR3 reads CASSTLPGGSYNEQFF. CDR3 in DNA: TGTGCCAGCAGCACCCTCCCGGGAGGGTCCTACAATGAGCAGTTCTTC.

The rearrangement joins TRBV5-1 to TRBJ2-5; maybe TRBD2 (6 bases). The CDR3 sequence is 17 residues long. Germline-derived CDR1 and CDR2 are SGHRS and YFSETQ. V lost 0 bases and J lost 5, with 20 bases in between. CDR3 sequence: CASSLAEGAGRRETQYF. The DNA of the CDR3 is TGCGCCAGCAGCTTGGCCGAGGGTGCGGGACGAAGGGAGACCCAGTACTTC.

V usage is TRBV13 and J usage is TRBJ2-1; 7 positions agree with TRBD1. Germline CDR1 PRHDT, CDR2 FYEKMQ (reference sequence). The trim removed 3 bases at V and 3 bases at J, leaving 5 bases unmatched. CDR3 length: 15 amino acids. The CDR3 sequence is CASSLGQRLYNEQFF. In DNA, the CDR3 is TGTGCCAGCAGCTTGGGACAGCGTCTCTACAATGAGCAGTTCTTC. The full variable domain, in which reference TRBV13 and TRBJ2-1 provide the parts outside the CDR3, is AAGVIQSPRHLIKEKRETATLKCYPIPRHDTVYWYQQGPGQDPQFLISFYEKMQSDKGSIPDRFSAQQFSDYHSELNMSSLELGDSALYFCASSLGQRLYNEQFFGPGTRLTVL.

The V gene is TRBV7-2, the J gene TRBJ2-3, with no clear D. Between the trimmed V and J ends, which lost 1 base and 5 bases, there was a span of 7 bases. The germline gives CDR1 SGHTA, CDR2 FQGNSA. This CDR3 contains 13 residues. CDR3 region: CASSLEEVDTQYF. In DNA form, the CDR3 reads TGTGCCAGCAGCTTAGAAGAAGTAGATACGCAGTATTTT.

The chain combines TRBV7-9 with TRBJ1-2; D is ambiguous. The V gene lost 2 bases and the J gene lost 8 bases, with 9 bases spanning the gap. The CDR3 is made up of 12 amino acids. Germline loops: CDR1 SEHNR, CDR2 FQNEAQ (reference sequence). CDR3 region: CASSLRGGGYTF. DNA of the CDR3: TGTGCCAGCAGCTTACGGGGAGGCGGCTACACCTTC.

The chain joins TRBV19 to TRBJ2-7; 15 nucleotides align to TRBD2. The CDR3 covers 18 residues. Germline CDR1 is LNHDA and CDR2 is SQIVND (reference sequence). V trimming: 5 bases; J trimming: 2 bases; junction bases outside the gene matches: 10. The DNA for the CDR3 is TGTGCCAGTAGTTCGGGACTAGCGGGAGGACTTGTTGCCTACGAGCAGTACTTC. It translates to CASSSGLAGGLVAYEQYF.

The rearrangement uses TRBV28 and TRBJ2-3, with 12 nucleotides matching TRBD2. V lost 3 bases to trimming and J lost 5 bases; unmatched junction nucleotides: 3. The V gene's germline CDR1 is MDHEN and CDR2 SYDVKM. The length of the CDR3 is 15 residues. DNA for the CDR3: TGTGCCAGCAGTTTTACTAGCGGGGGGAGAGATACGCAGTATTTT. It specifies CASSFTSGGRDTQYF.

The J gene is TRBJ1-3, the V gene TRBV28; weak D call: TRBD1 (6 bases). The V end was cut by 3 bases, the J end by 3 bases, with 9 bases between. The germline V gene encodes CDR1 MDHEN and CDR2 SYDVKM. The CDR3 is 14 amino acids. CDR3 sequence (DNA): TGTGCCAGCAGTTTGCGACAGGTTGGAAACACCATATATTTT. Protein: CASSLRQVGNTIYF.